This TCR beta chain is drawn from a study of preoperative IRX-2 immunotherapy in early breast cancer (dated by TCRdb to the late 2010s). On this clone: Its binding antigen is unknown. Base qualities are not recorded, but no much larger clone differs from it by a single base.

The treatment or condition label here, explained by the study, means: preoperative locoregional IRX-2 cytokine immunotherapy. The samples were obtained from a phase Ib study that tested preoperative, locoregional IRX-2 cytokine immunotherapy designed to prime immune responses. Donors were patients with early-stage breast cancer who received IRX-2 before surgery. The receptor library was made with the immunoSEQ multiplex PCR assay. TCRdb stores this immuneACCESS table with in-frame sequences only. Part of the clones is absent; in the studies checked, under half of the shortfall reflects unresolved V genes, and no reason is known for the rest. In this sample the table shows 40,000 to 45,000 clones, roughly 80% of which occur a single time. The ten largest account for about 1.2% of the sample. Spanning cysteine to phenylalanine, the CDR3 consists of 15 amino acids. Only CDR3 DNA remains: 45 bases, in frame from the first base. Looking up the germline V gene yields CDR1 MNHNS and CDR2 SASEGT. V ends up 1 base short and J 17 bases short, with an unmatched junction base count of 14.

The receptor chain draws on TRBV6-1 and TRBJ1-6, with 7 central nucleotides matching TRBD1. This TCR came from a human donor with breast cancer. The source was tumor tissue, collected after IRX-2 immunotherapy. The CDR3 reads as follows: CASSEVRTGRSPFHF. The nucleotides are TGTGCCAGCAGTGAAGTACGGACAGGTCGCTCACCTTTCCACTTT.